Below are 9 T cell receptor beta chains sequenced from a single sample in a study of draining lymph node invasion in breast cancer (TCRdb year 2020). Library preparation was by bulk RNA-seq. The sequencer listed for this sample is Illumina HiSeq 2500. In-frame beta chains were kept once TCRdb had trimmed the public reads at Q25 with fastp and called clones with MiXCR. Each record represents a unique CDR3 protein, reported with the most common genes and DNA among its rows. Within this sample are 320 or so distinct CDR3 sequences, with more than 20% of them counted one time only. The biggest ten clones account for 20% to 25% of the sample. For memory regulatory T cells, the sort was based on CD4+ CD45RA- CD25high cells. The sequenced material came from sorted memory Tregs from the tumor. The cell subset or site label for this specimen denotes: CD45RA-negative sorted CD4+ T cells (memory Tconv or effector/memory Treg). All receptors come from a female donor with luminal breast cancer.

This clonotype was seen a handful of times. The rearrangement joins TRBV6-5 to TRBJ2-2, with TRBD1 matching 8 bases. This CDR3 spans 15 amino acids. V was clipped by 6 bases and J by 8 bases; unmatched bases: 11. The germline V gene encodes CDR1 MNHEY and CDR2 SVGAGI. CDR3 nucleotides: TGTGCCAGCAGCCAAGTTGTGGGACAGGCTGGGGAGCTGTTTTTT. Its protein product is CASSQVVGQAGELFF.

This chain links TRBV28 with TRBJ1-5, with D perhaps TRBD1 (5 bases). This CDR3 is 12 amino acids long. Trimming removed 6 bases from V and 6 bases from J, with 9 bases in between. CDR1 and CDR2 from the germline V gene are MDHEN and SYDVKM. CDR3 DNA: TGTGCCAGCAGGCAGGGCAGTCAGCCCCAGCATTTT. Translating gives CASRQGSQPQHF.

The chain joins TRBV12-3 or TRBV12-4 to TRBJ1-1; possibly TRBD1 for D (6 bases). Trimming took off 6 bases at V and 8 bases at J, with 22 bases between the two ends. The CDR3 covers 15 residues. The DNA of the CDR3 is TGTGCCAGCAGCAGCCGGGACACATTGGACGGGGAAGCTTTCTTT. This translates into CASSSRDTLDGEAFF.

To note about this clonotype: Since a much larger clone is just one base distant, this may be a read error. The CDR3 region has the DNA TGTGCCAGCAACTTTACCCCCTTCGAACCCGAGCGTCCCCGAATTACCGGGGAGCTGTTTTTT. It encodes CASNFTPFEPERPRITGELFF. The chain couples TRBV7-2 to TRBJ2-2; no firm D call. Deletions cut 7 bases from V and 5 bases from J, with 35 bases between. Germline V gene lookup returns CDR1 SGHTA and CDR2 FQGNSA. The CDR3 spans 21 residues.

This clonotype came up a few times. The genes are TRBV28 and TRBJ1-4; D is perhaps TRBD1 (5 bases). Germline lookup yields CDR1 MDHEN and CDR2 SYDVKM. The CDR3 has 17 residues. V lost 5 bases, J lost 3 bases, and 19 bases lay in between. For the CDR3, the DNA is TGTGCCAGCAGTCTAAGGGACCTGTTAAAGTCTAATGAAAAACTGTTTTTT. Protein product: CASSLRDLLKSNEKLFF.

This clonotype was detected only a few times. This sequence joins TRBV10-2 and TRBJ2-1, with D possibly matching TRBD1 (5 bases). Per germline, CDR1 WSHSY and CDR2 SAAADI. Between the trimmed V and J ends, which lost 4 bases and 10 bases, there was a span of 8 bases. The CDR3 contains 11 residues. The chain's CDR3 is CASSVNREQFF. In DNA form, the CDR3 reads TGCGCCAGCAGTGTCAACAGGGAGCAGTTCTTC.

There are a few counts of this clonotype. This rearrangement joins TRBV4-1 to TRBJ1-5, with TRBD1 matching over 11 bases. The CDR3 runs to 16 residues. Germline V gene sequence: CDR1 MGHRA, CDR2 YSYEKL. Losses at the gene ends were 0 bases for V and 6 bases for J; bases not matched to a gene: 4. Here the CDR3 reads CASSQDGTGGFQPQHF. CDR3 nucleotides: TGCGCCAGCAGCCAAGATGGGACAGGGGGTTTTCAGCCCCAGCATTTT.

This clonotype was recorded once. V usage is TRBV12-3 or TRBV12-4 and J usage is TRBJ1-5; D not certain. V lost 2 bases to trimming and J lost 2 bases, with 13 bases between them. CDR3 length: 16 amino acids. CDR3 DNA sequence: TGTGCCAGCAGTTTATTTGGGAATAGTGGCAATCAGCCCCAGCATTTT. Translation gives CASSLFGNSGNQPQHF.

J is TRBJ1-4 and V is TRBV20-1; 9 nucleotides align to TRBD1. The CDR3 is 16 amino acids. The V gene end was trimmed by 0 bases and the J gene end by 10 bases; junction bases not matched to a gene: 12. Per the germline V gene, CDR1 is DFQATT and CDR2 is SNEGSKA (reference sequence). CDR3 residues: CSARDLDRGKGPKLFF. CDR3 DNA sequence: TGCAGTGCTAGAGATCTAGACAGGGGGAAGGGGCCAAAACTGTTTTTT.